The next 16 T cell receptor beta chains were all read from a single sample in a study of blood T cell repertoires in COVID-19. Assay used: immunoSEQ multiplex PCR; TCRdb lists only in-frame clones, some missing. The sample has around 100,000 clones, around 90% seen once. Sequencing input: peripheral blood. These receptors were collected from a man in his fifties or sixties with COVID-19, enrolled during active disease.

The rearrangement uses TRBV19 and TRBJ1-2; D not certain. The CDR3 spans 13 residues. V was cut by 4 bases and J by 2 bases, with 8 bases left in between. Germline V lookup: CDR1 LNHDA, CDR2 SQIVND (reference sequence). CDR3 region: CASSKVTNYGYTF. As DNA, the CDR3 is TGTGCCAGTAGTAAAGTAACAAACTATGGCTACACCTTC.

The chain recombines TRBV6-5 with TRBJ2-7, with TRBD1 identical over 7 bases. Germline-derived CDR1 and CDR2 are MNHEY and SVGAGI. The CDR3 contains 14 residues. The J segment lost 3 bases and the V segment lost 4 bases, leaving 6 bases of the junction unmatched. Here the CDR3 DNA reads TGTGCCAGCAGTTCCAGACAGGGCTACTACGAGCAGTACTTC. It encodes CASSSRQGYYEQYF.

The chain joins TRBV19 to TRBJ2-1; possibly TRBD2 for D (5 bases). V gave up 3 bases and J gave up 5 bases, with 14 bases separating them. From germline, CDR1 is LNHDA and CDR2 SQIVND (reference sequence). This CDR3 comprises 15 residues. The CDR3 sequence: CASSIAGVPNNEQFF. The CDR3 nucleotides read TGTGCCAGTAGTATCGCGGGTGTACCAAACAATGAGCAGTTCTTC. Complete variable domain (other parts from reference TRBV19 and TRBJ2-1): DGGITQSPKYLFRKEGQNVTLSCEQNLNHDAMYWYRQDPGQGLRLIYYSQIVNDFQKGDIAEGYSVSREKKESFPLTVTSAQKNPTAFYLCASSIAGVPNNEQFFGPGTRLTVL.

The V gene is TRBV7-9, the J gene TRBJ2-7, with a weak D call TRBD2 (6 bases). Germline V lookup: CDR1 SEHNR, CDR2 FQNEAQ (reference sequence). The CDR3 has 15 amino acids. V gave up 5 bases and J gave up 5 bases, with 19 bases separating them. CDR3 coding DNA: TGTGCCAGCAGCCCCCTCGGAGGGCCAACCGACGAGCAGTACTTC. This codes for CASSPLGGPTDEQYF.

The chain couples TRBV29-1 to TRBJ2-5; TRBD1 aligns across 9 bases. The CDR3 contains 16 residues. V trimming: 8 bases; J trimming: 5 bases; junction bases outside the gene matches: 18. Germline lookup yields CDR1 SQVTM and CDR2 ANQGSEA. The CDR3 DNA follows: TGCAGCATTGCGTTGTCCGGGACAGGGTCTTTCGAGACCCAGTACTTC. Its protein product is CSIALSGTGSFETQYF.

The chain recombines TRBV27 with TRBJ1-1, with 7 bases matching TRBD1. The CDR3 extends over 13 amino acids. V gave up 7 bases and J gave up 3 bases; unmatched junction bases: 5. CDR1 and CDR2 from the germline V gene are MNHEY and SMNVEV (reference sequence). The DNA of the CDR3 is TGTGCCAGCAAACAGGGGATCCACACTGAAGCTTTCTTT. It codes for CASKQGIHTEAFF.

CDR3 in amino acids: CSVVGVDPNQPQHF. DNA for the CDR3: TGCAGCGTTGTCGGGGTAGACCCCAATCAGCCCCAGCATTTT. The V call is TRBV29-1, the J call TRBJ1-5; D remains ambiguous. This CDR3 is built from 14 residues. Germline-derived CDR1 and CDR2 are SQVTM and ANQGSEA. V lost 4 bases and J lost 3, with 13 bases in between. The whole variable domain, remainder taken from reference TRBV29-1 and TRBJ1-5, is SAVISQKPSRDICQRGTSLTIQCQVDSQVTMMFWYRQQPGQSLTLIATANQGSEATYESGFVIDKFPISRPNLTFSTLTVSNMSPEDSSIYLCSVVGVDPNQPQHFGDGTRLSIL.

The rearrangement links TRBV28 to TRBJ2-3; D might be TRBD1 (6 bases). Trimming took off 6 bases at V and 3 bases at J, with 16 bases between the two ends. Germline loops: CDR1 MDHEN, CDR2 SYDVKM. This CDR3 spans 15 amino acids. CDR3 protein: CASSAPGVRTDTQYF. In DNA form, the CDR3 reads TGTGCCAGCAGCGCCCCAGGGGTTCGGACAGATACGCAGTATTTT.

The V gene is TRBV30, the J gene TRBJ2-1; weak D call: TRBD2 (6 bases). The CDR3 is 12 residues long. Germline CDR1 GTSNPN, CDR2 SVGIG (reference sequence). The V and J ends lost 5 bases and 9 bases respectively, with 14 bases between them. In DNA, the CDR3 is TGTGCCTGGCAGAGGGGAGGTGGTGAGCAGTTCTTC. Translating it yields CAWQRGGGEQFF.

This sequence joins TRBV5-1 and TRBJ1-4; a possible D gene is TRBD1 (5 bases). Germline V lookup: CDR1 SGHRS, CDR2 YFSETQ. V dropped 2 bases and J dropped 6 bases, with 11 bases sitting between them. The length of the CDR3 is 14 residues. CDR3 region: CASSFPGKDEKLFF. The CDR3 nucleotides are TGCGCCAGCAGCTTCCCAGGGAAGGATGAAAAACTGTTTTTT.

This clone occurred once. The chain combines TRBV27 with TRBJ2-1, with 8 positions matching TRBD2. Germline V CDR1 and CDR2: MNHEY, SMNVEV (reference sequence). V was clipped by 8 bases and J by 4 bases; unmatched bases: 16. The CDR3 extends over 17 amino acids. The CDR3 DNA is TGTGCCAGCCGGTGGAGACTGGTTAGCGGGGTTTACAATGAGCAGTTCTTC. Protein: CASRWRLVSGVYNEQFF.

The chain recombines TRBV11-2 with TRBJ1-1; D is possibly TRBD1 (6 bases). Germline V gene sequence: CDR1 SGHAT, CDR2 FQNNGV. V was trimmed by 0 bases and J by 1 base, leaving 9 bases between them. The CDR3 consists of 15 residues. The chain's CDR3 is CASSLDGRGNTEAFF. The CDR3 DNA reads TGTGCCAGCAGCTTAGATGGCAGGGGGAACACTGAAGCTTTCTTT.

This sequence joins TRBV18 and TRBJ2-1; D gene ambiguous. The CDR3 is made up of 13 amino acids. Trimming took off 5 bases at V and 3 bases at J, with 8 bases between the two ends. CDR1 and CDR2 from the germline V gene are KGHSH and LQKENI. CDR3 region: CASSAGGYNEQFF. DNA for the CDR3: TGTGCCAGCTCAGCCGGCGGCTACAATGAGCAGTTCTTC.

This chain joins TRBV28 and TRBJ1-5; perhaps TRBD1 as D (6 bases). Per the germline V gene, CDR1 is MDHEN and CDR2 is SYDVKM. The V gene lost 5 bases and the J gene lost 3 bases, with 14 bases spanning the gap. This CDR3 contains 15 residues. The CDR3 loop reads CASSPPQGHNQPQHF. The CDR3 DNA reads as TGTGCCAGCAGTCCCCCCCAGGGACACAATCAGCCCCAGCATTTT.

This chain uses TRBV9 with TRBJ1-6; 7 nucleotides align to TRBD1. Germline assignment: CDR1 SGDLS and CDR2 YYNGEE. The CDR3 spans 18 residues. V was clipped by 3 bases and J by 0 bases; unmatched bases: 9. CDR3 nucleotides: TGTGCCAGCAGCGCCCAGGGACAGACCTTCTCCTATAATTCACCCCTCCACTTT. Amino acids: CASSAQGQTFSYNSPLHF.

This chain links TRBV4-1 with TRBJ2-3; 14 bases match TRBD2. Germline V CDR1 and CDR2: MGHRA, YSYEKL. With 4 bases clipped from V and 8 bases from J, the junction kept 5 bases outside the gene matches. This CDR3 has 15 residues. CDR3 coding DNA: TGCGCCAGCAGCCCGGGACTAGCGGGAGCGGTTACGCAGTATTTT. Its translation is CASSPGLAGAVTQYF.